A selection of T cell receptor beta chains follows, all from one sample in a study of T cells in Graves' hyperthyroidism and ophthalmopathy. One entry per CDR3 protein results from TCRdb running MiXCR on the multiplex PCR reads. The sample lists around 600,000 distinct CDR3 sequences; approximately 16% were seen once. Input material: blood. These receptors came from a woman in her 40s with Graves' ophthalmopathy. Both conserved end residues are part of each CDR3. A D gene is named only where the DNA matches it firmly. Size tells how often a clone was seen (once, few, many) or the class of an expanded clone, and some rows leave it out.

CDR3 DNA: TGTGCCAGCACCCCCTTGGACGGAACCCGGACCGGGGAGCTGTTTTTT
CDR3 protein: CASTPLDGTRTGELFF
D gene: NA
J gene: TRBJ2-2
clone size: few
V gene: TRBV5-4

CDR3 DNA: TGTGCCAGCAGCCAAGGGGACCAAGCCTACGAGCAGTACTTC
CDR3 protein: CASSQGDQAYEQYF
D gene: NA
J gene: TRBJ2-7
clone size: many
V gene: TRBV3-1

CDR3 DNA: TGCGCCAGCCGACTAGCGGGAGGGCCGCGATTTCTTAGCGATTTAGAGACCCAGTACTTC
CDR3 protein: CASRLAGGPRFLSDLETQYF
D gene: TRBD2
J gene: TRBJ2-5
clone size: NA
V gene: TRBV5-1

CDR3 DNA: TGTGCCAGCAGCTTACTAGCGACTAGCACAGATACGCAGTATTTT
CDR3 protein: CASSLLATSTDTQYF
D gene: NA
J gene: TRBJ2-3
clone size: many
V gene: TRBV7-9

CDR3 DNA: TGTGCCAGCAGCTTATTGACAGGGTCTAACTATGGCTACACCTTC
CDR3 protein: CASSLLTGSNYGYTF
D gene: TRBD1
J gene: TRBJ1-2
clone size: few
V gene: TRBV7-3

CDR3 DNA: TGCGCCAGCAGCCAATGGGACAGGGGGCCATCATCCGTTTCCCAGCATTTT
CDR3 protein: CASSQWDRGPSSVSQHF
D gene: TRBD1
J gene: TRBJ1-5
clone size: many
V gene: TRBV4-1

CDR3 DNA: TGTGCCTGGAACCCGGGTGGGATTAATGAAGAACTGTTTTTT
CDR3 protein: CAWNPGGINEELFF
D gene: NA
J gene: TRBJ1-4
clone size: NA
V gene: TRBV30

CDR3 DNA: TGCGCCAGCAGCCCGGGGTCGGGGGGCTCTCAGCCCCAGCATTTT
CDR3 protein: CASSPGSGGSQPQHF
D gene: NA
J gene: TRBJ1-5
clone size: NA
V gene: TRBV5-1

CDR3 DNA: TGTGCCAGCAGTGAAGGGGGACTAGCGGATACGCAGTATTTT
CDR3 protein: CASSEGGLADTQYF
D gene: TRBD2
J gene: TRBJ2-3
clone size: many
V gene: TRBV2

CDR3 DNA: TGTGCCAGCAGCTCTGGCCAGTCGTCCTACGAGCAGTACTTC
CDR3 protein: CASSSGQSSYEQYF
D gene: NA
J gene: TRBJ2-7
clone size: few
V gene: TRBV13

CDR3 DNA: TGTGCCAGCAGTGGGGCTTACCGGAACACTGAAGCTTTCTTT
CDR3 protein: CASSGAYRNTEAFF
D gene: NA
J gene: TRBJ1-1
clone size: many
V gene: TRBV2

CDR3 DNA: TGTGCCAGCAGTTTAATTGCAGCTAACTATGGCTACACCTTC
CDR3 protein: CASSLIAANYGYTF
D gene: NA
J gene: TRBJ1-2
clone size: many
V gene: TRBV28

CDR3 DNA: TGTGCCACCAGCAGAGATATCCCGTCACAGGGGGCGAACTACGAGCAGTACTTC
CDR3 protein: CATSRDIPSQGANYEQYF
D gene: TRBD1
J gene: TRBJ2-7
clone size: NA
V gene: TRBV15

CDR3 DNA: TGTGCCAGCAGTGAACAGGATGAAAAACTGTTTTTT
CDR3 protein: CASSEQDEKLFF
D gene: NA
J gene: TRBJ1-4
clone size: many
V gene: TRBV2

CDR3 DNA: TGTGCCAGCACCTCCCGGGGGGGGCCCACAGATACGCAGTATTTT
CDR3 protein: CASTSRGGPTDTQYF
D gene: TRBD2
J gene: TRBJ2-3
clone size: NA
V gene: TRBV7-3

CDR3 DNA: TGTGCCAGCAGCTCTAGGAGCATCTATGGCTACACCTTC
CDR3 protein: CASSSRSIYGYTF
D gene: NA
J gene: TRBJ1-2
clone size: few
V gene: TRBV7-2

CDR3 DNA: TGCAGTGCTAGAGACCCCCGGGCTAGCGGGAACGAGCAGTACTTC
CDR3 protein: CSARDPRASGNEQYF
D gene: TRBD2
J gene: TRBJ2-7
clone size: few
V gene: TRBV20-1

CDR3 DNA: TGTGCCAGTAGTACCCAGTACACAGATACGCAGTATTTT
CDR3 protein: CASSTQYTDTQYF
D gene: NA
J gene: TRBJ2-3
clone size: NA
V gene: TRBV19

CDR3 DNA: TGTGCCAGCAGTGCACCGGCTAGCGGGAGTGTATACGAGCAGTACTTC
CDR3 protein: CASSAPASGSVYEQYF
D gene: TRBD2
J gene: TRBJ2-7
clone size: many
V gene: TRBV2

CDR3 DNA: TGTGCCAGCAGCCAAGATCCGGGCAGACTAGCGGGACATCCCTACAATGAGCAGTTCTTC
CDR3 protein: CASSQDPGRLAGHPYNEQFF
D gene: TRBD2
J gene: TRBJ2-1
clone size: NA
V gene: TRBV4-2

CDR3 DNA: TGCAGTGCCCACAAATCGGGACACTTCACAGATACGCAGTATTTT
CDR3 protein: CSAHKSGHFTDTQYF
D gene: NA
J gene: TRBJ2-3
clone size: few
V gene: TRBV20-1

CDR3 DNA: TGCAGTGCTAGAGGGGGGGGGGCCGGTAACTATGGCTACACCTTC
CDR3 protein: CSARGGGAGNYGYTF
D gene: NA
J gene: TRBJ1-2
clone size: NA
V gene: TRBV20-1

CDR3 DNA: TGTGCCAGCTTGGGTCCCCGGCGTGGGGGCTACAATGAGCAGTTCTTC
CDR3 protein: CASLGPRRGGYNEQFF
D gene: NA
J gene: TRBJ2-1
clone size: many
V gene: TRBV28

CDR3 DNA: TGTGCCACCAGCAGAGGAGCCCTCAGGGATCTGAACTATGGCTACACCTTC
CDR3 protein: CATSRGALRDLNYGYTF
D gene: NA
J gene: TRBJ1-2
clone size: NA
V gene: TRBV15

CDR3 DNA: TGCAGTGCTAGCTCTGTCGGGGTTCTGGAAAAACTGTTTTTT
CDR3 protein: CSASSVGVLEKLFF
D gene: NA
J gene: TRBJ1-4
clone size: many
V gene: TRBV20-1

CDR3 DNA: TGTGCCAGCAGTTACAACGGGCCCGACTACGAGCAGTACTTC
CDR3 protein: CASSYNGPDYEQYF
D gene: NA
J gene: TRBJ2-7
clone size: many
V gene: TRBV6-5

CDR3 DNA: TGTGCCAGCAGCCAGGGACTAGCGGCCTTCACAGATACGCAGTATTTT
CDR3 protein: CASSQGLAAFTDTQYF
D gene: TRBD2
J gene: TRBJ2-3
clone size: few
V gene: TRBV7-3

CDR3 DNA: TGTGCCAGCAGGCCGGGACAGCCGAGGGGGGAGCAGTACTTC
CDR3 protein: CASRPGQPRGEQYF
D gene: TRBD1
J gene: TRBJ2-7
clone size: many
V gene: TRBV28

CDR3 DNA: TGTGCCAGCAGCACCAGTAAGACATCCGAGCAGTACTTC
CDR3 protein: CASSTSKTSEQYF
D gene: NA
J gene: TRBJ2-7
clone size: few
V gene: TRBV13

CDR3 DNA: TGTGCCAGCAGCGTACAGGTCACAGATACGCAGTATTTT
CDR3 protein: CASSVQVTDTQYF
D gene: NA
J gene: TRBJ2-3
clone size: NA
V gene: TRBV9

CDR3 DNA: TGCGCCAGCAGCCATCTTTTGACAGGGGGGAACACTGAAGCTTTCTTT
CDR3 protein: CASSHLLTGGNTEAFF
D gene: TRBD1
J gene: TRBJ1-1
clone size: NA
V gene: TRBV4-1

CDR3 DNA: TGTGCCAGCAGTCCCAGGGCGGGGTTCGGGCAGCCCCAGCATTTT
CDR3 protein: CASSPRAGFGQPQHF
D gene: NA
J gene: TRBJ1-5
clone size: many
V gene: TRBV28

CDR3 DNA: TGTGCCAGCAGTCCCTGGCGGGTTCCCTACGAGCAGTACTTC
CDR3 protein: CASSPWRVPYEQYF
D gene: NA
J gene: TRBJ2-7
clone size: few
V gene: TRBV7-8

CDR3 DNA: TGCAGTGCCCCGAGGGGGGCCTCATCCCCGGGGACGCAGTATTTT
CDR3 protein: CSAPRGASSPGTQYF
D gene: NA
J gene: TRBJ2-3
clone size: many
V gene: TRBV20-1

CDR3 DNA: TGTGCCAGCAGTTTCGGGACTAGCGGGGACAATGAGCAGTTCTTC
CDR3 protein: CASSFGTSGDNEQFF
D gene: TRBD2
J gene: TRBJ2-1
clone size: NA
V gene: TRBV12-3/TRBV12-4

CDR3 DNA: TGCGCCAGCAGCCTACCGGGGGATCGCACCTACTCTGGGGCCAACGTCCTGACTTTC
CDR3 protein: CASSLPGDRTYSGANVLTF
D gene: NA
J gene: TRBJ2-6
clone size: few
V gene: TRBV4-1

CDR3 DNA: TGCAGTGCTAGCCAGCCCTATGGCTACACCTTC
CDR3 protein: CSASQPYGYTF
D gene: NA
J gene: TRBJ1-2
clone size: few
V gene: TRBV20-1

CDR3 DNA: TGTGCCAGCAGCTTTGCTCGGACAGGGGGTCAAGAGACCCAGTACTTC
CDR3 protein: CASSFARTGGQETQYF
D gene: TRBD1
J gene: TRBJ2-5
clone size: many
V gene: TRBV7-2

CDR3 DNA: TGCAGTGCTACAACAGGGAACACTGAAGCTTTCTTT
CDR3 protein: CSATTGNTEAFF
D gene: NA
J gene: TRBJ1-1
clone size: many
V gene: TRBV20-1

CDR3 DNA: TGCGCCAGCAGCCGTCCGGGACTAGCGGGAGTGGCAGATACGCAGTATTTT
CDR3 protein: CASSRPGLAGVADTQYF
D gene: TRBD2
J gene: TRBJ2-3
clone size: NA
V gene: TRBV4-1

CDR3 DNA: TGTGCCAGCAGAAGGACAGGGAGGGATGAAAAACTGTTTTTT
CDR3 protein: CASRRTGRDEKLFF
D gene: TRBD1
J gene: TRBJ1-4
clone size: NA
V gene: TRBV5-6

CDR3 DNA: TGCGCCAGCAGCCATGCGCACTTGGATTCACCCCTCCACTTT
CDR3 protein: CASSHAHLDSPLHF
D gene: NA
J gene: TRBJ1-6
clone size: NA
V gene: TRBV4-1

CDR3 DNA: TGCGCCAGCAGCGCCCTGTTCCAGAGCACAGATACGCAGTATTTT
CDR3 protein: CASSALFQSTDTQYF
D gene: NA
J gene: TRBJ2-3
clone size: many
V gene: TRBV5-1

CDR3 DNA: TGTGCCAGCAGCGCCGCAGGGGGCACCGGGGAGCTGTTTTTT
CDR3 protein: CASSAAGGTGELFF
D gene: TRBD1
J gene: TRBJ2-2
clone size: many
V gene: TRBV3-1

CDR3 DNA: TGTGCCTGGAGTGTATATAGCACCTACGAGCAGTACTTC
CDR3 protein: CAWSVYSTYEQYF
D gene: NA
J gene: TRBJ2-7
clone size: NA
V gene: TRBV30

CDR3 DNA: TGTGCCACCAGTGATTTCAGGGATCCCCACAATGAGCAGTTCTTC
CDR3 protein: CATSDFRDPHNEQFF
D gene: NA
J gene: TRBJ2-1
clone size: many
V gene: TRBV24-1

CDR3 DNA: TGCAGTGCTACGGCCCCTACAGGGACGTCACCCCTCCACTTT
CDR3 protein: CSATAPTGTSPLHF
D gene: NA
J gene: TRBJ1-6
clone size: few
V gene: TRBV20-1

CDR3 DNA: TGTGCCAGCAGCTTGGGACTAGCGGGATCACATACGCAGTATTTT
CDR3 protein: CASSLGLAGSHTQYF
D gene: TRBD2
J gene: TRBJ2-3
clone size: NA
V gene: TRBV11-2

CDR3 DNA: TGCGCCAGCAGCCAAGAGGGGACAGCAGTCAGCACAGATACGCAGTATTTT
CDR3 protein: CASSQEGTAVSTDTQYF
D gene: TRBD1
J gene: TRBJ2-3
clone size: NA
V gene: TRBV4-1

CDR3 DNA: TGTGCCAGTAAACACGCTGGGGCCAACGTCCTGACTTTC
CDR3 protein: CASKHAGANVLTF
D gene: NA
J gene: TRBJ2-6
clone size: NA
V gene: TRBV19

CDR3 DNA: TGTGCCAGCAGCGCTAGGAGAATGGGGGAGCAAGAGACCCAGTACTTC
CDR3 protein: CASSARRMGEQETQYF
D gene: NA
J gene: TRBJ2-5
clone size: many
V gene: TRBV6-1

CDR3 DNA: TGTGCCTCCCGCGAGACAGGGGGAAAGAATGAGCAGTTCTTC
CDR3 protein: CASRETGGKNEQFF
D gene: TRBD1
J gene: TRBJ2-1
clone size: many
V gene: TRBV28

CDR3 DNA: TGTGCCAGCGGACCGGGACGTAGCTCCTACGAGCAGTACTTC
CDR3 protein: CASGPGRSSYEQYF
D gene: NA
J gene: TRBJ2-7
clone size: few
V gene: TRBV9

CDR3 DNA: TGTGCCAGCAGCCCAAGAGGGAGCGTAACGGGGGGCTACACCTTC
CDR3 protein: CASSPRGSVTGGYTF
D gene: NA
J gene: TRBJ1-2
clone size: many
V gene: TRBV9